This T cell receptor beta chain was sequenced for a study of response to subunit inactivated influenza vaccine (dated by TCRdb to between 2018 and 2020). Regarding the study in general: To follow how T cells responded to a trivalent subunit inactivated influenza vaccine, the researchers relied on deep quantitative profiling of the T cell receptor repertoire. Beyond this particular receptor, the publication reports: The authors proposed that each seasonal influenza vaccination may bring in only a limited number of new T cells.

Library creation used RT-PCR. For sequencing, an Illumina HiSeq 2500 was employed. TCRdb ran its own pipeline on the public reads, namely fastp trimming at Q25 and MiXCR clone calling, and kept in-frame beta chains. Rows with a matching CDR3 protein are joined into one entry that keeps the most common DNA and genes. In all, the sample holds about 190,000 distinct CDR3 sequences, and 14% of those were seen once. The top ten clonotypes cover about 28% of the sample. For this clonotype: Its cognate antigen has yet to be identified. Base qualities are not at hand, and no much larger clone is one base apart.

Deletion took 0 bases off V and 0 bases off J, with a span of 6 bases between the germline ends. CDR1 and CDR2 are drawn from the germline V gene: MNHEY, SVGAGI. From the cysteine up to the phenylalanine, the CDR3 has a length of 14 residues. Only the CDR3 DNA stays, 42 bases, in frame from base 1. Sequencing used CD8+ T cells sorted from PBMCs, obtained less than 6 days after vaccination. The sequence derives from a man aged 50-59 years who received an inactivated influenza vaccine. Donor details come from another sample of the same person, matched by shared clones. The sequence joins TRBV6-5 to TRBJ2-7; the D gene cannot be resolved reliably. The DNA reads TGTGCCAGCAGTTACTCGCCAGGCTCCTACGAGCAGTACTTC. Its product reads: CASSYSPGSYEQYF.